Below are 12 T cell receptor beta chains sequenced from a single sample in a study of CD8 T cells in Susac syndrome. RNA was extracted with the RNeasy kit, and a quantity of roughly 0.5 to 1 ug was reverse transcribed using random hexamers. TCRdb re-derived calls from the immunoSEQ multiplex PCR reads in MiXCR, one entry per CDR3 protein. The sample holds some 52,000 distinct CDR3 sequences, about 92% seen once. Sequencing used CD8+ T cells from PBMCs. The source is a human donor with multiple sclerosis.

The J gene is TRBJ1-1, the V gene TRBV25-1; D not certain. With 3 bases removed from V and 10 bases from J, the gap between germline ends came to 12 bases. The CDR3 has 12 amino acids. Germline CDR1 and CDR2: MGHDK and SYGVNS. The CDR3 DNA follows: TGTGCCAGCAGTGAGGGCCCATTTGTAGCTTTCTTT. Amino acid sequence: CASSEGPFVAFF.

The V call is TRBV9, the J call TRBJ1-1; D remains ambiguous. The CDR3 totals 12 residues. The V end lost 4 bases, the J end lost 8 bases, and 12 bases lay between the germline ends. Germline V CDR1 and CDR2: SGDLS, YYNGEE. The CDR3 nucleotides are TGTGCCAGCAGCCCTCAAGGACTGGAAGCTTTCTTT. It specifies CASSPQGLEAFF.

The chain is built from TRBV7-8 and TRBJ1-5; D remains unclear. Germline lookup yields CDR1 SGHVS and CDR2 FQNEAQ. V was cut by 4 bases and J by 3 bases, with 19 bases left in between. The CDR3 is 17 amino acids. Written as DNA, the CDR3 is TGTGCCAGCAGCTACCTCCCCGGACTAGGGTCCAATCAGCCCCAGCATTTT. It specifies CASSYLPGLGSNQPQHF.

The chain couples TRBV5-1 to TRBJ1-3; D gene unclear. V lost 0 bases and J 0 bases, leaving 7 bases between the germline ends. The CDR3 totals 15 residues. Germline CDR1 SGHRS, CDR2 YFSETQ. In DNA form, the CDR3 reads TGCGCCAGCAGCTTGGCGTTCAGCTCTGGAAACACCATATATTTT. It yields the protein CASSLAFSSGNTIYF.

The chain combines TRBV7-9 with TRBJ1-1; tentatively, D is TRBD1 (6 bases). Germline loops: CDR1 SEHNR, CDR2 FQNEAQ (reference sequence). V lost 5 bases, J lost 11 bases, and 24 bases lay in between. The CDR3 covers 15 residues. In nucleotides, the CDR3 is TGTGCCAGCAGCGCCCGATCAAGGGGGGAGCGGGAGGCTTTCTTT. It codes for CASSARSRGEREAFF.

This clonotype was picked up a small number of times. The chain employs TRBV3-1 and TRBJ1-2, with 12 nucleotides matching TRBD1. Germline V gene lookup returns CDR1 LGHDT and CDR2 YNNKEL (reference sequence). This CDR3 spans 16 amino acids. Trimming cost V 0 bases and J 4 bases; bases outside gene matches: 3. The CDR3 loop reads CASSQDGTGGSYGYTF. Written as DNA, the CDR3 is TGTGCCAGCAGCCAAGATGGGACAGGGGGCTCCTATGGCTACACCTTC. The entire variable domain, with the rest obtained from reference TRBV3-1 and TRBJ1-2, is as follows: DTAVSQTPKYLVTQMGNDKSIKCEQNLGHDTMYWYKQDSKKFLKIMFSYNNKELIINETVPNRFSPKSPDKAHLNLHINSLELGDSAVYFCASSQDGTGGSYGYTFGSGTRLTVV.

The J gene is TRBJ2-3, the V gene TRBV27, with D uncertain. The CDR3 length is 13 residues. Per the germline V gene, CDR1 is MNHEY and CDR2 is SMNVEV (reference sequence). The V end was cut by 3 bases, the J end by 5 bases, with 9 bases between. The chain's CDR3 is CASSFPALDTQYF. Written as DNA, the CDR3 is TGTGCCAGCAGTTTTCCCGCCCTAGATACGCAGTATTTT.

This chain connects TRBV30 to TRBJ1-4; 9 positions agree with TRBD1. Per the germline V gene, CDR1 is GTSNPN and CDR2 is SVGIG (reference sequence). The CDR3 contains 17 residues. J gave up 0 bases and V 4 bases, and 9 bases lay outside the gene matches. CDR3 loop: CAWTGTGPVATNEKLFF. CDR3 coding DNA: TGTGCCTGGACAGGGACAGGGCCAGTTGCAACTAATGAAAAACTGTTTTTT.

The chain couples TRBV30 to TRBJ2-2; 7 positions match TRBD1. The CDR3 is 12 amino acids. CDR1 GTSNPN and CDR2 SVGIG come from the germline V gene (reference sequence). The CDR3 sequence is CAYDRETGELFF. The CDR3 DNA reads as TGTGCGTATGACAGGGAAACCGGGGAGCTGTTTTTT.

The chain uses TRBV19 and TRBJ1-1; no clear D. The V gene lost 5 bases and the J gene lost 0 bases, with 10 bases spanning the gap. The CDR3 extends over 14 amino acids. CDR1 is LNHDA and CDR2 is SQIVND in the germline V gene (reference sequence). CDR3 sequence: CASSAGLMNTEAFF. DNA of the CDR3: TGTGCCAGTAGTGCGGGTCTTATGAACACTGAAGCTTTCTTT.

Only a few counts were recorded for this clonotype. V is TRBV9 and J is TRBJ1-6; perhaps TRBD1 as D (5 bases). CDR1 and CDR2 from the germline V gene are SGDLS and YYNGEE. The CDR3 runs 15 residues. Trimming took 7 bases from V and 7 from J, leaving 18 bases between them. Here the CDR3 reads CASGGGDSLNSPLHF. The CDR3 DNA follows: TGTGCCAGCGGCGGGGGGGACTCACTAAATTCACCCCTCCACTTT.

The chain carries TRBV6-2 or TRBV6-3 and TRBJ2-6, with 10 nucleotides matching TRBD2. The CDR3 loop spans 19 amino acids. J lost 0 bases, V lost 1 base, and 6 bases had no gene match. Germline lookup yields CDR1 MNHEY and CDR2 SVGEGT. DNA for the CDR3: TGTGCCAGCAGTTACTTCGGACTAGCGGCCCTCTCTGGGGCCAACGTCCTGACTTTC. Translating it yields CASSYFGLAALSGANVLTF.